This T cell receptor beta chain derives from a study of cytomegalovirus exposure and HLA in healthy donors (dated by TCRdb to about 2017). Study-level background: In an earlier analysis of 587 of the donors, 250 to 350 Gb of sequence data and roughly 100 million unique TCR beta sequences from roughly 180 million T cells were reported. The study aimed to test whether cataloging public T cell receptors could reveal signatures of past pathogen exposure. To decide whether each TCR beta V gene segment behaved as functional or pseudogenic, an earlier analysis of over 500 of the donors relied on high-throughput TCR beta sequencing. Rather than drawing on any new phenotypic data, the later analysis identified candidate immune exposures from TCR beta sequences and the way those sequences occurred across donors. The genetic ancestry cluster associated with self-reported Caucasian donors included over 65% of the 398 genotyped donors. Besides the first cohort of 666 subjects, a separate validation cohort made up of roughly 120 different subjects was used. The study used immunosequencing to profile the T cell repertoires of around 600 subjects and linked those repertoires to cytomegalovirus serostatus. An early release that covered about 640 HLA-typed donors contained about 290 gigabases of sequencing data and tens of millions of unique TCR sequences. The number of donors typed differed by locus, with roughly 620-640 for A, B, C, DRB1 and DQB1, about 500 for DQA1, 600 to 610 for DPA1, and approximately 470 for DPB1. Roughly five DR-DQ haplotypes were handled as single units for association and clustering, since linkage in the cohort was strong. Across 398 genotyped donors of the cohort, an average of about 200,000 unique TCR beta nucleotide sequences per donor were sequenced, and 15% to 20% of those sequences were non-productive. Every repertoire in the discovery cohort had been generated on one and the same sequencing platform. High-throughput TCR immunosequencing, statistical association of individual TCRs with disease status, and machine learning were combined to predict cytomegalovirus infection status. Donor age, sex, ethnicity and CMV serostatus were compiled alongside the repertoire data. In a later analysis, previously published TCR beta repertoires from 550 to 700 donors were re-analyzed and high-resolution HLA genotyping was added so that TCR occurrence patterns could be studied. In a later genetic analysis, genome-wide SNP genotypes for about three fifths of the roughly 670 donors were used, and that subset was treated as a discovery cohort. HLA typing covered class I and class II loci at four-digit resolution.

CDR1 and CDR2 are read off the germline V gene as LGHNA and YSLEER. Spanning cysteine to phenylalanine, the CDR3 consists of 15 amino acids. Only the CDR3 region is kept as DNA, spanning 45 bases read in frame from base 1. The germline V and J ends show losses of 4 bases and 7 bases respectively, and no gene match explains 11 bases of the junction. Libraries were prepared through the immunoSEQ multiplex PCR assay. For the multiplex PCR, a mixture combining 60 forward primers for TCR Vbeta segments and 13 reverse primers for TCR Jbeta segments was used. A multiplex PCR assay on genomic DNA amplified the CDR3 region of rearranged TCR beta genes. The amplified TCR beta libraries were sequenced on the Illumina HiSeq System as 87-base-pair reads. From the authors' description of their analysis: A later analysis counted some 74 million unique TCR beta chains across the 666 repertoires, and roughly 10 million of these chains were shared by at least two donors. To remove PCR and sequencing errors, raw reads were error-corrected and collapsed into unique sequences using a nearest-neighbor algorithm that merged closely related sequences. CDR3 sequences were aligned to IMGT reference sequences to assign V, D and J gene segments. Each retained sequence needed at least a six-nucleotide match to both a V gene segment and a J gene segment. A rearrangement counted as productive if the CDR3 had no stop codons and remained in frame with V and J, and every other rearrangement counted as non-productive. CDR3 was defined according to IMGT convention as the region running from the second conserved V-encoded cysteine to the conserved J-encoded phenylalanine. The earlier analysis of about 610 of the donors excluded any sequence lacking an unambiguous match to a single V gene segment. In an earlier analysis of 587 of the donors, V segments were called functional above 56.7% productive rearrangements and were called segregating when the between-donor standard deviation exceeded 5%. To diagnose cytomegalovirus status from the catalog of TCR beta chain sequences, a statistical classification framework was built. A later analysis assigned V and J genes by comparing TCR nucleotide sequences with IMGT/GENE-DB human TR gene sequences. Using the TCRdist pipeline, a later analysis assigned CDR3 sequences along with most-parsimonious VDJ recombination scenarios. In a later analysis, each TCR beta chain was defined by its CDR3 amino acid sequence together with its V-gene family, and reads without a unique V-gene family were excluded. As a way to deal with suspected cross-contamination and a sequencing artifact, a later analysis dropped 450 to 600 nucleotide sequences that were highly shared and had low generation probability. For each public chain, a later analysis derived a clonal expansion index from normalized ranks of inferred template counts within each repertoire. In a later analysis, generation probabilities were computed with a VDJ recombination model fitted to out-of-frame rearrangements, and the resulting probabilities were checked against IGoR. In a later analysis, hypergeometric tests were used to score TCR-TCR, TCR-HLA and TCR-CMV co-occurrence, with a repertoire-size bias correction applied to TCR pairs. False discovery rates were estimated in a later analysis by permuting HLA or CMV assignments 20 times. In a later analysis, co-occurring TCRs were grouped using DBSCAN, with TCRdist sequence similarity added in when clustering inside HLA-allele-positive subsets. Co-occurrence clustering excluded repertoires with fewer than 30,000 or more than 120,000 public chains, plus five with anomalous nucleotide sharing. This immuneACCESS table, as held by TCRdb, lists in-frame sequences with V and J called but not all clones. Of the missing ones, under half trace to an unresolved V gene in checked studies; the others have no known cause. For V, J and clone size, that table is used; D and trimming come from the DNA. Here the sample has 150,000 to 200,000 clones; approximately 86% occur a single time. The ten top clones hold 1.5% to 2% of the sample.

Turning to this clone: Its antigen is currently not known. The sample holds no much larger clone one base away, and base qualities are not on file.

In total, 666 healthy bone marrow donors made up the cohort. At the time of sampling, all cohort members were nominally healthy, though unrecorded immune exposures were likely present. The donor tested CMV seronegative, placing the donor among the roughly 400 seronegative members of the cohort. Every donor gave a peripheral blood sample, and the peripheral blood mononuclear cells from that sample were used for TCR beta sequencing. The Qiagen DNeasy Blood Extraction Kit was used to extract genomic DNA from the blood cell samples. General study outcomes and caveats: In a later analysis, TCR association rates were found to vary across HLA loci, with the most associated TCRs seen for DRB1 alleles and the fewest for HLA-C alleles. According to a later analysis, most CMV-associated TCR beta chains appeared to be HLA-restricted, and the HLA associations seemed to be driven largely by CMV exposure. Because HLA typing was missing for some donors at each locus, association tests included only the typed subset. A later analysis found that HLA-associated TCR beta chains were more clonally expanded and had lower generation probabilities than equally common non-associated chains. Cytomegalovirus status was reported to be diagnosed by the classifier with high specificity and sensitivity in both the original and validation cohorts. Correlated functional status among segregating V segments might reflect linkage disequilibrium, but an unknown experimental factor could not be ruled out. This cohort had only TCR beta chains sequenced, and the lack of alpha or paired-chain data limited which features could be detected. Because counts were too low, around 18 rarely observed V segments, including chromosome 9 orphons, were left out of the earlier analysis of 500 to 650 of the donors. An earlier analysis of 587 of the donors showed that most TCR beta V segments appeared in productive rearrangements either about 87% or about 30% of the time, which broadly matched IMGT annotations. Across donors, most TCR sequences were observed very rarely, whereas some public TCRs were present in many individuals. A group of highly shared sequence variants was considered likely to be a technical artifact of the sequencing pipeline. When HLA alleles, especially DR and DQ, strongly co-occurred, attributing TCR associations to individual alleles was difficult. A further reported finding was that TCR beta sequences accurately predicted the HLA-A and HLA-B alleles for most subjects in the first cohort. According to a later analysis, parvovirus B19, influenza, CMV and Epstein-Barr virus appeared linked to several top co-occurrence clusters. The presence/absence analyses assumed that sequencing depth was roughly uniform across donors, and that assumption may not be true. Compared with the approximately 700-donor mean, donors in an Asian-associated ancestry cluster had fewer N-insertions in productive TCRs, according to a later genetic analysis. In a later analysis, 15,000 to 20,000 TCR beta sequences were associated with specific HLA alleles at a false discovery rate of 0.05. The authors suggested that the approach could potentially be extended to other disease states and immunological phenotypes. For the cohort, immune exposure information was limited to CMV serostatus. Three of the identified cytomegalovirus-associated TCR beta chains were confirmed in vitro to be specific for cytomegalovirus antigens. A total of 150 or so TCR beta chains were listed by the study as associated with cytomegalovirus. An association between a missense DCLRE1C variant and V-gene and J-gene trimming of TCR beta chains was found in a later genetic analysis and replicated in an independent cohort. Some IMGT-functional V segments, including TRBV6-2 and TRBV6-3, could not be told apart with the 87-base-pair reads, so those segments were excluded.

The sequence is built from TRBV4-3 and TRBJ1-1; TRBD1 aligns with 8 central bases. The source is a woman aged 18-30 years in good health and CMV-seronegative. The sequenced sample was PBMCs. The nucleotides read TGCGCCAGCAGCCGGGCCTCGCAGGGGGCAGTTGAAGCTTTCTTT. It specifies CASSRASQGAVEAFF.